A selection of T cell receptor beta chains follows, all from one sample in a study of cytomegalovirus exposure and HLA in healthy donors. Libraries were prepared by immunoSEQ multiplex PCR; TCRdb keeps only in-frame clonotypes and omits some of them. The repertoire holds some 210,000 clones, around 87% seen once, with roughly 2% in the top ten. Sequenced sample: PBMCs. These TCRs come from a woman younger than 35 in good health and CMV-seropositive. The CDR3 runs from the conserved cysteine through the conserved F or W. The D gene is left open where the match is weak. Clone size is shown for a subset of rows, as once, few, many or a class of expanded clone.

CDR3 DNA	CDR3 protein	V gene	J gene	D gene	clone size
TGTGCCAGCAGCCCCCGGACAGGCCAGACCTACGAGCAGTACTTC	CASSPRTGQTYEQYF	TRBV7-9	TRBJ2-7	TRBD1	.
TGTGCCAGCAGTCCGGGACAAGAGAATGAAAAACTGTTTTTT	CASSPGQENEKLFF	TRBV28	TRBJ1-4	.	.
TGTGCCAGCAGTTACTACGCAGGGGGGAACGGGGAGCTGTTTTTT	CASSYYAGGNGELFF	TRBV6-6	TRBJ2-2	.	.
TGTGCCAGCAGTTACTCTGGACAGGGGGTCGATGGCTACACCTTC	CASSYSGQGVDGYTF	TRBV6-5	TRBJ1-2	TRBD1	.
TGTGCCAGCAGCGAACCCGGGGGACAGGGCTACGAGCAGTACTTC	CASSEPGGQGYEQYF	TRBV7-9	TRBJ2-7	TRBD1	.
TGTGCCAGCAGCTCCGCAAAGGGACAGGGGGCGAAGCCCCAGCATTTT	CASSSAKGQGAKPQHF	TRBV7-9	TRBJ1-5	TRBD1	.
TGCGCCAGCAGCCCAATAGTAGAAACTAATGAAAAACTGTTTTTT	CASSPIVETNEKLFF	TRBV5-1	TRBJ1-4	.	.
TGTGCCAGCAGTTCGGTAGCGGGTAATGTCGAGCAGTACTTC	CASSSVAGNVEQYF	TRBV28	TRBJ2-7	TRBD2	once
TGTGCCAGCATGGGGACTCCAGCCTCTGAAGCTTTCTTT	CASMGTPASEAFF	TRBV2	TRBJ1-1	.	.
TGCGCCAGCAGCCAAGTAGGCAGGGGTGAGTACGAGCAGTACTTC	CASSQVGRGEYEQYF	TRBV4-1	TRBJ2-7	.	.
TGTGCCAGCACTTCCCCCGAGGCTAGCGGGAGGCTCCACTCTACCTACGAGCAGTACTTC	CASTSPEASGRLHSTYEQYF	TRBV28	TRBJ2-7	TRBD2	.
TGCGCCAGCACCCTTGGGGGGACTGAAGCTTTCTTT	CASTLGGTEAFF	TRBV5-1	TRBJ1-1	.	.
TGCGCCAGCAGCCCCAGGACAGGGGGCCTCTACGAGCAGTACTTC	CASSPRTGGLYEQYF	TRBV5-1	TRBJ2-7	TRBD1	few
TGCGCCAGCAGCCATGAGGGCGCGGGCCTCTACGAGCAGTACTTC	CASSHEGAGLYEQYF	TRBV4-1	TRBJ2-7	.	once
TGTGCCAGCAGAGAAACAGGGGCGAACTATGGCTACACCTTC	CASRETGANYGYTF	TRBV7-9	TRBJ1-2	TRBD1	.
TGTGCCAGCAGCACTGGGGGGGCAGGCGGGAACACTGAAGCTTTCTTT	CASSTGGAGGNTEAFF	TRBV7-9	TRBJ1-1	.	.
TGTGCCAGCAGTAACCAGGGGGAGACTACCTACAATGAGCAGTTCTTC	CASSNQGETTYNEQFF	TRBV11-3	TRBJ2-1	TRBD1	.
TGCAGCGTTGAAAAGCCCCAAAGAGCCACTGAAGCTTTCTTT	CSVEKPQRATEAFF	TRBV29-1	TRBJ1-1	.	.
TGTGCCAGCAGTAGTAAGGGACTAGCGGGGAAGAGCTCCTACAATGAGCAGTTCTTC	CASSSKGLAGKSSYNEQFF	TRBV27	TRBJ2-1	TRBD2	.
TGTGCCAGCAGCCGGACAGGGGGTGGCTACACCTTC	CASSRTGGGYTF	TRBV27	TRBJ1-2	TRBD1	.
TGTGCCAGCTCACCACCTGGGACAGTAAACACCGGGGAGCTGTTTTTT	CASSPPGTVNTGELFF	TRBV18	TRBJ2-2	TRBD1	.
TGTGCCAGCAGTCCTAGGACAGGAAGCTACGAGCAGTACTTC	CASSPRTGSYEQYF	TRBV27	TRBJ2-7	TRBD1	.